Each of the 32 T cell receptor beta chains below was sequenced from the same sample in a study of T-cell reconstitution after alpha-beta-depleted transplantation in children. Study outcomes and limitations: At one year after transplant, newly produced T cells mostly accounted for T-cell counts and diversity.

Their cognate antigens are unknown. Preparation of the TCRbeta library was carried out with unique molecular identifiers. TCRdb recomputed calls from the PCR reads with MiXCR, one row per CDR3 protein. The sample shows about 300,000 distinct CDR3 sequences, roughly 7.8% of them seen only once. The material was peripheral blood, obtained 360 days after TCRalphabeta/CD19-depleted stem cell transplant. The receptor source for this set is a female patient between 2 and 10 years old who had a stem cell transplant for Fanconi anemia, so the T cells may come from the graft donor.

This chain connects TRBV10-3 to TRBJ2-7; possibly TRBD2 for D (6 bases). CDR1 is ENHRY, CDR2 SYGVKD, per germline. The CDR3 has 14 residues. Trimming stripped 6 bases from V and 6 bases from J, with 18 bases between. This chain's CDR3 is CAIRPTRPDPEQYF. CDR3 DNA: TGTGCCATCAGGCCGACTAGACCTGATCCCGAGCAGTACTTC.

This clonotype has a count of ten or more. CDR3 amino acids: CASSVDRVSYNEQFF. The CDR3 region has the DNA TGTGCCAGCAGCGTGGACAGGGTTTCCTACAATGAGCAGTTCTTC. V and J are TRBV7-9 and TRBJ2-1, with 8 bases that match TRBD1. The CDR3 loop spans 15 amino acids. Germline lookup yields CDR1 SEHNR and CDR2 FQNEAQ (reference sequence). V lost 5 bases, J lost 1 base, and 4 bases stayed unmatched.

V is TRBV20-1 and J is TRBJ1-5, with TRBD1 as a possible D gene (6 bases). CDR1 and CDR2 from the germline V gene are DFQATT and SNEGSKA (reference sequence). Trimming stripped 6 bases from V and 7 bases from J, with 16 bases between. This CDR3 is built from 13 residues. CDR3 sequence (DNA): TGCAGTGCCCACAACAGGGTCGGGCAGCCCCAGCATTTT. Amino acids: CSAHNRVGQPQHF.

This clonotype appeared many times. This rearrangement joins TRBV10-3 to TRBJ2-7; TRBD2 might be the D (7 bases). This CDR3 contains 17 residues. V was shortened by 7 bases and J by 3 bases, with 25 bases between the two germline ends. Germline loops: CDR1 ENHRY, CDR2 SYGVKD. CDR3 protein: CAITREGVRTIGYEQYF. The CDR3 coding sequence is TGTGCCATCACAAGGGAGGGGGTGCGAACGATCGGCTACGAGCAGTACTTC.

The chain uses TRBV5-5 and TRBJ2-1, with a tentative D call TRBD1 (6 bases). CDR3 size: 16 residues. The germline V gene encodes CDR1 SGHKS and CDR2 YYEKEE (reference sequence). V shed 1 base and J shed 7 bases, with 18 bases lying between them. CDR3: CASSLTGTSRRNEQFF. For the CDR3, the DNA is TGTGCCAGCAGCTTGACAGGGACCTCGCGCAGGAATGAGCAGTTCTTC.

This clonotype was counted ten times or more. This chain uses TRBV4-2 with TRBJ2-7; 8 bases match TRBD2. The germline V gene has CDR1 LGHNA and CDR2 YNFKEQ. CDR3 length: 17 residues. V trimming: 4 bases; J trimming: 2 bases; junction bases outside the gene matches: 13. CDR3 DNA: TGTGCCAGCAGCCTCCTTCCCCCGATTAGCGGGACCTACGAGCAGTACTTC. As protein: CASSLLPPISGTYEQYF.

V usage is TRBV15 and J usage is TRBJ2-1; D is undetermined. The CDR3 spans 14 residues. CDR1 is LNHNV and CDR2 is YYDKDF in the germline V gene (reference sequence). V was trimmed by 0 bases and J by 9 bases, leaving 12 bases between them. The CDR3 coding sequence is TGTGCCACCAGCAGAGATTGGCGGCACGCTGAGCAGTTCTTC. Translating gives CATSRDWRHAEQFF. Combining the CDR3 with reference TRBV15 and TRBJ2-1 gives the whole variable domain DAMVIQNPRYQVTQFGKPVTLSCSQTLNHNVMYWYQQKSSQAPKLLFHYYDKDFNNEADTPDNFQSRRPNTSFCFLDIRSPGLGDTAMYLCATSRDWRHAEQFFGPGTRLTVL.

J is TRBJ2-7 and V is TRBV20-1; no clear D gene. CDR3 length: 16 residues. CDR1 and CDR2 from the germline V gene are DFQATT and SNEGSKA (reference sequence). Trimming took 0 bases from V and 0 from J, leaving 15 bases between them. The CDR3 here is CSARDQQLPFSYEQYF. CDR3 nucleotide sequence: TGCAGTGCTAGAGATCAACAACTCCCTTTCTCCTACGAGCAGTACTTC.

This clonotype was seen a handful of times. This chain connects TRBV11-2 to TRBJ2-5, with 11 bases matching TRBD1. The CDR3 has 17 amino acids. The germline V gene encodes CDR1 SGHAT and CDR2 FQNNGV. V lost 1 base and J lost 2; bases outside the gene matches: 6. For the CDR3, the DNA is TGTGCCAGCAGCTTAGCCGGGACAGGGGGATTTCAAGAGACCCAGTACTTC. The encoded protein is CASSLAGTGGFQETQYF.

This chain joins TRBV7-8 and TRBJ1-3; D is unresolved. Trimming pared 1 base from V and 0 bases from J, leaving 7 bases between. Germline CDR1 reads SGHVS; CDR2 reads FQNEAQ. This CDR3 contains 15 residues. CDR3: CASSLEEFSGNTIYF. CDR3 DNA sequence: TGTGCCAGCAGCTTAGAGGAATTCTCTGGAAACACCATATATTTT.

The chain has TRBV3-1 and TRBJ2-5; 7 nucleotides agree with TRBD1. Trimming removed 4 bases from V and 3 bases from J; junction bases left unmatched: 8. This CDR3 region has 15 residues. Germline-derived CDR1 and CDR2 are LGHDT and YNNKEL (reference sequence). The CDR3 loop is CASSPVYQGEETQYF. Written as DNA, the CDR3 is TGTGCCAGCAGCCCTGTCTACCAGGGGGAAGAGACCCAGTACTTC.

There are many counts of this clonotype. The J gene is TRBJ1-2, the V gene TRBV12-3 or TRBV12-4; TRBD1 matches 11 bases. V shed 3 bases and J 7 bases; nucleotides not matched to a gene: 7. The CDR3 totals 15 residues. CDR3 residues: CASSFAPGTGGGYTF. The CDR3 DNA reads TGTGCCAGCAGTTTCGCCCCGGGGACAGGGGGTGGCTACACCTTC.

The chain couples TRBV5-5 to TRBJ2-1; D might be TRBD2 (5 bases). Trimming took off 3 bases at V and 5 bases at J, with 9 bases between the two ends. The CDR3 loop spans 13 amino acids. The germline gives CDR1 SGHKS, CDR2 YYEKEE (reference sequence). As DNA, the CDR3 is TGTGCCAGCAGCTATGACGGGAACAATGAGCAGTTCTTC. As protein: CASSYDGNNEQFF. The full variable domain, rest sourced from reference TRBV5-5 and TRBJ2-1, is DAGVTQSPTHLIKTRGQQVTLRCSPISGHKSVSWYQQVLGQGPQFIFQYYEKEERGRGNFPDRFSARQFPNYSSELNVNALLLGDSALYLCASSYDGNNEQFFGPGTRLTVL.

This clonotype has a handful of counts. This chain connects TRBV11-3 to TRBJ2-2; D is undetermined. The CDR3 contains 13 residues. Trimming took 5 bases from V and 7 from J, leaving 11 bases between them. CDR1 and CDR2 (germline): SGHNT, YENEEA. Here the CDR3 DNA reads TGTGCCAGCAGCCAACGACCGGGCGGGGAGCTGTTTTTT. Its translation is CASSQRPGGELFF.

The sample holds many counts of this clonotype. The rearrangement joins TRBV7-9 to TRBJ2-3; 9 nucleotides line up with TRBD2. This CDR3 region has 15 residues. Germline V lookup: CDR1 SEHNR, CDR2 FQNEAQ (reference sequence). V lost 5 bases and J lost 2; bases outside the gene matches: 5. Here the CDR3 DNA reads TGTGCCAGCAGCATGACTAGCGGAGCCACAGATACGCAGTATTTT. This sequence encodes CASSMTSGATDTQYF.

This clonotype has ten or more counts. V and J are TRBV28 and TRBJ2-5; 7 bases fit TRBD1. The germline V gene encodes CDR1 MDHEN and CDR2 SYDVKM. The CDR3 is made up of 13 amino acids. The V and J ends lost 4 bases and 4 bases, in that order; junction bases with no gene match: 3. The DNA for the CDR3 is TGTGCCAGCAGTTCGACAGGGCCAGAGACCCAGTACTTC. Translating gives CASSSTGPETQYF.

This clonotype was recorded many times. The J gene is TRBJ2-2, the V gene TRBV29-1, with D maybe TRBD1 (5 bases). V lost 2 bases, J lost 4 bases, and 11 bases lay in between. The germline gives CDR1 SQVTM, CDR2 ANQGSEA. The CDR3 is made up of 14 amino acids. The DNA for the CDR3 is TGCAGCGTTGAATCCAGGGTAGGCACCGGGGAGCTGTTTTTT. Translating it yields CSVESRVGTGELFF.

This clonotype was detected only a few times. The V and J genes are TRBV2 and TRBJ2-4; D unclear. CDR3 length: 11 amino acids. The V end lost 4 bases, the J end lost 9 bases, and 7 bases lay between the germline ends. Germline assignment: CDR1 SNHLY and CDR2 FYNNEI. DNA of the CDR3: TGTGCCAGCAGTGTCAAAGCCATTCAGTACTTC. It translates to CASSVKAIQYF.

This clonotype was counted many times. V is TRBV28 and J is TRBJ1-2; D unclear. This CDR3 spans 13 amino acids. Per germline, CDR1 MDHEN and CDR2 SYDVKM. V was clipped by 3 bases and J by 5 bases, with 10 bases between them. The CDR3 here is CASSFDTGYGYTF. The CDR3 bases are TGTGCCAGCAGTTTTGATACGGGTTATGGCTACACCTTC.

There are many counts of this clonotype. CDR3 sequence reads: CASSFSGGTTGELFF. The CDR3 nucleotides are TGTGCCAGCAGTTTTTCGGGGGGAACCACCGGGGAGCTGTTTTTT. The chain carries TRBV6-5 and TRBJ2-2; 7 positions agree with TRBD2. Germline loops: CDR1 MNHEY, CDR2 SVGAGI. V shed 4 bases and J 4 bases; nucleotides not matched to a gene: 6. This CDR3 has 15 residues.

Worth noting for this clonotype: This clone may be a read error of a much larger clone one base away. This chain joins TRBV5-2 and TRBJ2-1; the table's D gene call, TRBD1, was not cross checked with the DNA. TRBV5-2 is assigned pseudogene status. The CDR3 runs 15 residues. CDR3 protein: CASAPRHFSYNEQFF. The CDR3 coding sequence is TGTGCCAGCGCCCCGCGGCACTTCTCCTACAATGAGCAGTTCTTC.

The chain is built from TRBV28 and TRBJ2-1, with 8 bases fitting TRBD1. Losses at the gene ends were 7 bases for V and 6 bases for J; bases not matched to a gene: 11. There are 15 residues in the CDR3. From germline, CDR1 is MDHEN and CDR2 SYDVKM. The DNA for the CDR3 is TGTGCCAGCACCGTAGACAGGGGTGTGGGCAATGAGCAGTTCTTC. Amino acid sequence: CASTVDRGVGNEQFF.

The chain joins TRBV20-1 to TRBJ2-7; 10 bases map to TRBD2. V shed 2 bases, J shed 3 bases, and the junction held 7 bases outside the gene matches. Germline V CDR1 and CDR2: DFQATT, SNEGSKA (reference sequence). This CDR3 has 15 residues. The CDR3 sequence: CSARNSGRAFYEQYF. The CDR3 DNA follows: TGCAGTGCTAGAAACAGCGGGAGGGCCTTCTACGAGCAGTACTTC.

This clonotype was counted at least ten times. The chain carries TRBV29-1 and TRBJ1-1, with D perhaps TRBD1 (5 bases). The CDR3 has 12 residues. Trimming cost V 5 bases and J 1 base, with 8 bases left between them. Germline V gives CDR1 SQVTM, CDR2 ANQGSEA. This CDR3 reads CSVRQRNTEAFF. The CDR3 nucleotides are TGCAGCGTTAGACAGCGGAACACTGAAGCTTTCTTT.

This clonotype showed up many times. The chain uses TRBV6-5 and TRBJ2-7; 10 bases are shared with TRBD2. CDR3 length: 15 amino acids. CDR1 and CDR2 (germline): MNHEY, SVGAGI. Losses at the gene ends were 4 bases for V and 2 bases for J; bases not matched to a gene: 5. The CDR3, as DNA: TGTGCCAGCAGTTTTACCAGCGGGAGGGCCTACGAGCAGTACTTC. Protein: CASSFTSGRAYEQYF.

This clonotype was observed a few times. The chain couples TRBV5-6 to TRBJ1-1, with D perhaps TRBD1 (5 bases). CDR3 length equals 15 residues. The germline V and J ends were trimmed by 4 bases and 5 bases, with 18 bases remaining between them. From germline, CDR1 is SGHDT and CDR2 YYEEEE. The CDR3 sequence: CASSPKDRGVTEAFF. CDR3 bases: TGTGCCAGCAGCCCAAAGGACCGGGGGGTAACTGAAGCTTTCTTT.

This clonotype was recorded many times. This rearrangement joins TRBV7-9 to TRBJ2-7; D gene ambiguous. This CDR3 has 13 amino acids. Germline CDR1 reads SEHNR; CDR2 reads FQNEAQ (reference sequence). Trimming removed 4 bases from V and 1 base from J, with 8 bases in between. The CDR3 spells CASSYTESYEQYF. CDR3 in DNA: TGTGCCAGCAGCTATACAGAGTCCTACGAGCAGTACTTC.

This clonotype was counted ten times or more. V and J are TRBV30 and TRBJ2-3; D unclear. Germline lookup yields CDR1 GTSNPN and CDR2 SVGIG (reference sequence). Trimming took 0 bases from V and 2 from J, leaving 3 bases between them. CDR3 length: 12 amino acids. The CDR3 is CAWSVNTDTQYF. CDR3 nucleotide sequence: TGTGCCTGGAGTGTGAACACAGATACGCAGTATTTT.

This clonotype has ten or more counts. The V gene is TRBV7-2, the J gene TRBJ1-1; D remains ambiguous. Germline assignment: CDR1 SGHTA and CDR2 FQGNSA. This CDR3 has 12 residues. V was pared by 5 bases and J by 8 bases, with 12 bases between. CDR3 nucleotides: TGTGCCAGCAGCCTTATAAGTAGAGAAGCTTTCTTT. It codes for CASSLISREAFF. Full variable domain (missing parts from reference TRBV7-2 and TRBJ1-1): GAGVSQSPSNKVTEKGKDVELRCDPISGHTALYWYRQSLGQGLEFLIYFQGNSAPDKSGLPSDRFSAERTGGSVSTLTIQRTQQEDSAVYLCASSLISREAFFGQGTRLTVV.

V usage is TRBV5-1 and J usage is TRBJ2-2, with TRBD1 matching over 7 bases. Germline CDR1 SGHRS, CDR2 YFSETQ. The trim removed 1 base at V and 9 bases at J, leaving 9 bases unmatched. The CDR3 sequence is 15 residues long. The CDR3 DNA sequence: TGCGCCAGCAGCTTGTCAAGGACAGGCGGCCGGGAGCTGTTTTTT. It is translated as CASSLSRTGGRELFF.

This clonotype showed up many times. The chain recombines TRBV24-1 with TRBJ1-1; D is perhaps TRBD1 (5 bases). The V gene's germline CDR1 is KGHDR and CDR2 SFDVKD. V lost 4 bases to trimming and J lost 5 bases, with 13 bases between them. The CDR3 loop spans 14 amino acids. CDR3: CATSDRGNRTEAFF. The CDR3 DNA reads TGTGCCACCAGTGACCGAGGGAACAGGACTGAAGCTTTCTTT.

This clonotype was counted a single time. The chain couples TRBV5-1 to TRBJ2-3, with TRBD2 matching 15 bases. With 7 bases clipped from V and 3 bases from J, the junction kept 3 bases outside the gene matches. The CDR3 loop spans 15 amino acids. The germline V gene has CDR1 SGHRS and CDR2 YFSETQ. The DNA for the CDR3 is TGCGCCAGCGGACTAGCGGGGGGGCTTACAGATACGCAGTATTTT. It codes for CASGLAGGLTDTQYF.